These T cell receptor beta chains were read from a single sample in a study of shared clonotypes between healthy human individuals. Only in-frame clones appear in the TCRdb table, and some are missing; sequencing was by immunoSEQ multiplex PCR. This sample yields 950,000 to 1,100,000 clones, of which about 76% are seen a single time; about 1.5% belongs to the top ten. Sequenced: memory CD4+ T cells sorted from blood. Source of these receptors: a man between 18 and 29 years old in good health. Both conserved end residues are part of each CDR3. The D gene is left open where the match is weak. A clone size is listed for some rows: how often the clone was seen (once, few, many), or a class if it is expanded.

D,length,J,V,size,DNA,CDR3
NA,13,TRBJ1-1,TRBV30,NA,TGTGCCTGGATCCGACAGATGAACACTGAAGCTTTCTTT,CAWIRQMNTEAFF
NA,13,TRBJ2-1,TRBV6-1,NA,TGTGCCAGCAGATATTCTGGGCTCAATGAGCAGTTCTTC,CASRYSGLNEQFF
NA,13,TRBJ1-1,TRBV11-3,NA,TGTGCCAGCAGCTTATATGGCGAGTCAGAAGCTTTCTTT,CASSLYGESEAFF
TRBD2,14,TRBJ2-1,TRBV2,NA,TGTGCCAGCATAGCGGGGGTCTCCTACAATGAGCAGTTCTTC,CASIAGVSYNEQFF
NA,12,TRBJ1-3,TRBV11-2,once,TGTGCCACCGTGCTCTCTGGAAACACCATATATTTT,CATVLSGNTIYF
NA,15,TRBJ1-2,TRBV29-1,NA,TGCAGCGTTCCTTTGCAATCAGGGTCCCTGGGGGGTTACACCTTC,CSVPLQSGSLGGYTF
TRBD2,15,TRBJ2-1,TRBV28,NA,TGTGCCAGCAGTTTTTCCCGGGGGGGCCTACATGAGCAGTTCTTC,CASSFSRGGLHEQFF
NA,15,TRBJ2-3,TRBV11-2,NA,TGTGCCAGCAGCTTCAAAACGGGAGGCACAGATACGCAGTATTTT,CASSFKTGGTDTQYF
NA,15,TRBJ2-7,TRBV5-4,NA,TGTGCCAAAAAGTCCCCCCCGGGACTCTCCTACGAGCAGTACTTC,CAKKSPPGLSYEQYF
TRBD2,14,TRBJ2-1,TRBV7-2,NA,TGTGCCAGCAGACGCGGGAGCTCCTACAATGAGCAGTTCTTC,CASRRGSSYNEQFF
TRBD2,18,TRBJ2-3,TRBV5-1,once,TGCGCCAGCGCTCCGACTCCGGGACTAGCGGGAGGACAAGATACGCAGTATTTT,CASAPTPGLAGGQDTQYF
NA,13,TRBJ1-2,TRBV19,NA,TGTGCCAGTGAGGGAGGGGCCGGTCGGTTCTACACCTTC,CASEGGAGRFYTF
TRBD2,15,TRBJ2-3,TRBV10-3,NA,TGTGCCATCAGTTTCATAGCGGGCCCCACAGATACGCAGTATTTT,CAISFIAGPTDTQYF
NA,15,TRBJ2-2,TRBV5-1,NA,TGCGCCAGCAGCTTGGCTTCGGAAGTCACCGGGGAGCTGTTTTTT,CASSLASEVTGELFF
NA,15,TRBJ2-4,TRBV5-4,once,TGTGCCAGCAGCTTTGGACAGACACCATTGAACATTCAGTACTTC,CASSFGQTPLNIQYF
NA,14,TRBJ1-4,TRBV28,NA,TGTGCCAGCAGTATTCCGGGACTAGGTGAAAAACTGTTTTTT,CASSIPGLGEKLFF
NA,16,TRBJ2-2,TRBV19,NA,TGTGCCAGTAGTATCGGAGGGAATGCCAACACCGGGGAGCTGTTTTTT,CASSIGGNANTGELFF
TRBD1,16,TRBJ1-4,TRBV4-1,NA,TGCGCCAGCAGCACGACAGGGTTGGAGGGTAATGAAAAACTGTTTTTT,CASSTTGLEGNEKLFF
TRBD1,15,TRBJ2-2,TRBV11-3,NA,TGTGCCAGCAGTTCAGACAGGGGGCTCACCGGGGAGCTGTTTTTT,CASSSDRGLTGELFF
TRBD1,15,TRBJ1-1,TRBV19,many,TGTGCCAGTAGTGCGACCGGGACAGTGAACACTGAAGCTTTCTTT,CASSATGTVNTEAFF
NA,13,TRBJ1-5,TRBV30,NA,TGTGCCTGGACCCCGCAGGCCAATCAGCCCCAGCATTTT,CAWTPQANQPQHF
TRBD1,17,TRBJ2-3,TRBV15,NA,TGTGCCACCAGCTCCCTGGGACAGGGGAAAACGGCAGATACGCAGTATTTT,CATSSLGQGKTADTQYF
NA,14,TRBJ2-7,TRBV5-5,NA,TGTGCCAGCAGCACGCCGGTGGGGGAGTACGAGCAGTACTTC,CASSTPVGEYEQYF
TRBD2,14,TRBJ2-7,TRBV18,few,TGTGCCAGCTCACTAACGGGGACTACCGACGAGCAGTACTTC,CASSLTGTTDEQYF
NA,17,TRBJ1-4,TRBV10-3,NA,TGTGCCATCAGTGAGTCGCAAGCACCATCAACTAATGAAAAACTGTTTTTT,CAISESQAPSTNEKLFF
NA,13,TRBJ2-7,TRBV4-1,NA,TGCGCCAGCAGCCGTGGACCGGTCGGCGAGCAGTACTTC,CASSRGPVGEQYF
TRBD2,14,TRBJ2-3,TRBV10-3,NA,TGTGCCATCAGTTTGTCTAGCGGGACAGATACGCAGTATTTT,CAISLSSGTDTQYF
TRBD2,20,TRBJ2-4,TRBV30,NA,TGTGCCTGGAGTGTACTCGGACTAGCCATGGTGGGTGAGGCCAAAAACATTCAGTACTTC,CAWSVLGLAMVGEAKNIQYF
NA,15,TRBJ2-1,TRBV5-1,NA,TGCGCCAGCAGCAGAACCGGGACCGAATACAATGAGCAGTTCTTC,CASSRTGTEYNEQFF
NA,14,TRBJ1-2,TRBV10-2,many,TGCGCCAGCAGTGAGAGAGGGGCTCTCAGGGGCTACACCTTC,CASSERGALRGYTF